This T cell receptor beta chain stems from a study of blood T cell repertoires in COVID-19. Turning to the study itself: From T cells, B-cell-depleted T cells, or PBMCs came the material, which was cDNA or gDNA.

Trimming cost V 7 bases and J 7 bases, with 13 bases left between them. The CDR3 totals 13 residues. The V gene's germline CDR1 is KGHDR and CDR2 SFDVKD. Seattle patient enrollment occurred during active infection, with longitudinal follow-up thereafter. Original processing methods: Nucleated cell counts were estimated from reference gene primer amplification. The table came from immunoSEQ multiplex PCR; TCRdb's copy has only in-frame clones and leaves some out. V, J and clone size were drawn from that table, and D and trimming were deduced from the DNA. The sample has 500,000 to 600,000 clones, roughly 89% seen once.

The source of this sequence is a woman aged 45-60 years with COVID-19, enrolled during active disease. This sequence joins TRBV24-1 and TRBJ2-1, with D tentatively TRBD2 (6 bases). The sequenced material came from peripheral blood. CDR3 region: CATSAAGGNEQFF. CDR3 bases: TGTGCCACCAGCGCTGCCGGGGGAAATGAGCAGTTCTTC.